The 13 T cell receptor beta chains below were found in one sample sequenced in a study of blood T cell repertoires in COVID-19. Produced via immunoSEQ multiplex PCR; TCRdb's table is partial and in-frame only. Of almost 85,000 clones listed, around nine tenths were seen once; the top ten hold approximately 1.2%. The specimen sequenced was PBMCs or T cells enriched from blood (not recorded which). These receptors were collected from a woman between 45 and 60 years old with acute COVID-19.

V and J are TRBV27 and TRBJ2-7, with 9 bases lining up with TRBD1. This CDR3 has 18 amino acids. J gave up 0 bases and V 6 bases, and 15 bases lay outside the gene matches. Germline V lookup: CDR1 MNHEY, CDR2 SMNVEV (reference sequence). As DNA, the CDR3 is TGTGCCAGCAGGCTGCGGGACAGGGAAGTTTTGGGCTCCTACGAGCAGTACTTC. This gives the protein CASRLRDREVLGSYEQYF.

This chain connects TRBV2 to TRBJ1-1, with unresolved D. The CDR3 contains 15 residues. Per the germline V gene, CDR1 is SNHLY and CDR2 is FYNNEI. Trimming shortened V by 2 bases and J by 0 bases, and 10 bases separated the two germline ends. CDR3 coding DNA: TGTGCCAGCAGTGAACAAAGCCTAATGAACACTGAAGCTTTCTTT. The encoded protein is CASSEQSLMNTEAFF.

The chain combines TRBV7-2 with TRBJ1-2; D gene ambiguous. Trimming cost V 1 base and J 7 bases, with 10 bases left between them. CDR1 and CDR2 from the germline V gene are SGHTA and FQGNSA. This CDR3 is built from 13 residues. The DNA for the CDR3 is TGTGCCAGCAGCTTAGATGTCTTCAGTGGCTACACCTTC. Amino acid sequence: CASSLDVFSGYTF.

The rearrangement joins TRBV2 to TRBJ2-1; D gene unclear. Germline V gives CDR1 SNHLY, CDR2 FYNNEI. V lost 1 base and J 11 bases, leaving 9 bases between the germline ends. This CDR3 region has 12 residues. CDR3 nucleotides: TGTGCCAGCAGTGAAGGGGCCCCCCAGCAGTTCTTC. It specifies CASSEGAPQQFF.

This clone was detected once. The rearrangement uses TRBV5-1 and TRBJ2-6; possibly TRBD1 for D (5 bases). V lost 0 bases, J lost 2 bases, and 6 bases lay in between. The CDR3 is made up of 15 amino acids. Germline V lookup: CDR1 SGHRS, CDR2 YFSETQ. The CDR3 region is CASSLEGTGANVLTF. In nucleotides, the CDR3 is TGCGCCAGCAGCTTGGAGGGGACTGGGGCCAACGTCCTGACTTTC. The variable domain in full, completed from reference TRBV5-1 and TRBJ2-6, reads KAGVTQTPRYLIKTRGQQVTLSCSPISGHRSVSWYQQTPGQGLQFLFEYFSETQRNKGNFPGRFSGRQFSNSRSEMNVSTLELGDSALYLCASSLEGTGANVLTFGAGSRLTVL.

V usage is TRBV7-9 and J usage is TRBJ1-1; 8 nucleotides align to TRBD1. Per germline, CDR1 SEHNR and CDR2 FQNEAQ (reference sequence). There are 15 residues in the CDR3. Trimming at V came to 3 bases and at J to 5 bases, leaving 8 bases not matched to a gene. The CDR3: CASSFPQGARTEAFF. The CDR3 DNA sequence: TGTGCCAGCAGCTTCCCCCAGGGGGCAAGGACTGAAGCTTTCTTT. The variable domain in full, with the rest retrieved from reference TRBV7-9 and TRBJ1-1, is DTGVSQNPRHKITKRGQNVTFRCDPISEHNRLYWYRQTLGQGPEFLTYFQNEAQLEKSRLLSDRFSAERPKGSFSTLEIQRTEQGDSAMYLCASSFPQGARTEAFFGQGTRLTVV.

The chain joins TRBV6-4 to TRBJ1-2; 7 bases agree with TRBD1. The CDR3 has 13 amino acids. Per the germline V gene, CDR1 is MRHNA and CDR2 is SNTAGT. The junction had 9 bases not matched to a gene; V was cut back by 6 bases and J by 8 bases. DNA of the CDR3: TGTGCCAGCAGAGAAACAGGGGATGGAGGCTACACCTTC. This gives the protein CASRETGDGGYTF.

This chain links TRBV5-6 with TRBJ2-7, with D possibly TRBD2 on 5 matching bases. Germline V gene lookup returns CDR1 SGHDT and CDR2 YYEEEE. The CDR3 is 15 residues long. Between the trimmed V and J ends, which lost 3 bases and 0 bases, there was a span of 13 bases. The CDR3 nucleotides are TGTGCCAGCAGCTCCAACCGGGGAAGCTCCTACGAGCAGTACTTC. Translation: CASSSNRGSSYEQYF.

The CDR3 spells CASRGWRGGEKLFF. DNA of the CDR3: TGTGCCAGCCGAGGATGGAGGGGCGGTGAAAAACTGTTTTTT. The rearrangement joins TRBV19 to TRBJ1-4; D might be TRBD1 (5 bases). V was clipped by 9 bases and J by 7 bases, with 18 bases between them. Germline-derived CDR1 and CDR2 are LNHDA and SQIVND (reference sequence). The length of the CDR3 is 14 residues.

This sequence joins TRBV6-5 and TRBJ1-5; 7 positions agree with TRBD1. The V segment lost 4 bases and the J segment 6 bases; nucleotides outside the gene matches: 9. Germline assignment: CDR1 MNHEY and CDR2 SVGAGI. This CDR3 region has 15 residues. DNA of the CDR3: TGTGCCAGCAGTTTTGACAGGGAGGCCTCTCAGCCCCAGCATTTT. Its translation: CASSFDREASQPQHF.

The chain combines TRBV12-3 or TRBV12-4 with TRBJ1-1; D may be TRBD1 (6 bases). The CDR3 contains 13 residues. Trimming shortened V by 7 bases and J by 1 base, and 10 bases separated the two germline ends. In nucleotides, the CDR3 is TGTGCCAGCACTCCGGGACAGAACACTGAAGCTTTCTTT. Its translation is CASTPGQNTEAFF.

V gene TRBV19 combines with J gene TRBJ2-6; TRBD1 is a possible D gene (5 bases). Trimming took off 3 bases at V and 0 bases at J, with 9 bases between the two ends. The CDR3 has 16 amino acids. Germline lookup yields CDR1 LNHDA and CDR2 SQIVND (reference sequence). The CDR3 protein is CASSIGHSSGANVLTF. The CDR3 DNA sequence: TGTGCCAGTAGTATCGGACACTCCTCTGGGGCCAACGTCCTGACTTTC.

The chain links TRBV10-1 to TRBJ1-1; D remains unclear. The CDR3 covers 8 residues. CDR1 WNHNN and CDR2 SYGVQD come from the germline V gene (reference sequence). V lost 11 bases, J lost 11 bases, and 9 bases lay in between. CDR3 residues: CAALRAFF. DNA for the CDR3: TGCGCCGCACTGCGGGCTTTCTTT.